The 27 T cell receptor beta chains given below trace back to one sample, sequenced in a study of blood T cell repertoires in COVID-19. TCRdb's table, derived via immunoSEQ multiplex PCR, lists solely in-frame clones and lacks some. Of about 130,000 clones in the sample, 86% are singletons; the top ten hold over 9.5%. The sequencing input was peripheral blood. The receptors derive from a woman aged 70-85 years with COVID-19, enrolled during active disease.

This chain connects TRBV3-1 (or the pseudogene TRBV3-2) to TRBJ1-6; D not certain. V was trimmed by 0 bases and J by 0 bases, leaving 9 bases between them. Germline V gene data show CDR1 as LGHDT and CDR2 as YNNKEL (reference sequence). CDR3 size: 17 residues. CDR3 amino acids: CASSQDSGSSYNSPLHF. CDR3 sequence (DNA): TGTGCCAGCAGCCAAGATTCGGGAAGCTCCTATAATTCACCCCTCCACTTT.

V and J are TRBV9 and TRBJ2-1; 8 bases line up with TRBD1. This CDR3 has 16 amino acids. The junction had 4 bases not matched to a gene; V was cut back by 0 bases and J by 2 bases. CDR1 and CDR2 (germline): SGDLS, YYNGEE. CDR3 in amino acids: CASSVDGTGAYNEQFF. The CDR3 nucleotides read TGTGCCAGCAGCGTAGATGGGACAGGTGCCTACAATGAGCAGTTCTTC.

This clone occurred once. The chain's CDR3 is CASILTGSGNTIYF. The DNA of the CDR3 is TGTGCCAGCATTCTGACAGGGTCGGGAAACACCATATATTTT. The gene calls are TRBV2 and TRBJ1-3, with 7 bases identical to TRBD1. The CDR3 is 14 residues long. The V segment lost 7 bases and the J segment 4 bases; nucleotides outside the gene matches: 7. Germline CDR1 and CDR2: SNHLY and FYNNEI.

The rearrangement uses TRBV2 and TRBJ1-1; no clear D. Germline V CDR1 and CDR2: SNHLY, FYNNEI. CDR3 size: 13 residues. V shed 5 bases and J shed 1 base, with 8 bases lying between them. The DNA for the CDR3 is TGTGCCAGCAGTCCCACACAGAACACTGAAGCTTTCTTT. Its protein product is CASSPTQNTEAFF.

The chain combines TRBV20-1 with TRBJ2-3, with 7 bases fitting TRBD2. The germline gives CDR1 DFQATT, CDR2 SNEGSKA (reference sequence). The CDR3 has 15 residues. After removal of 6 bases from V and 1 base from J, the junction contained 10 bases not matched to a gene. CDR3 residues: CSASGGAGGTDTQYF. The DNA for the CDR3 is TGCAGTGCGAGTGGTGGGGCGGGAGGCACAGATACGCAGTATTTT.

The chain couples TRBV29-1 to TRBJ2-3, with 7 bases matching TRBD2. The germline V gene encodes CDR1 SQVTM and CDR2 ANQGSEA. Trimming removed 7 bases from V and 8 bases from J; junction bases left unmatched: 12. The CDR3 covers 13 residues. The CDR3 loop reads CSADERGRGTQYF. CDR3 DNA: TGCAGCGCGGATGAGCGGGGCCGGGGTACGCAGTATTTT.

V is TRBV6-6 and J is TRBJ1-2, with TRBD1 identical over 9 bases. The CDR3 contains 14 residues. The junction had 11 bases not matched to a gene; V was cut back by 7 bases and J by 8 bases. Germline V gene lookup returns CDR1 MNHNY and CDR2 SVGAGI (reference sequence). The CDR3 here is CASTRDREGGGYTF. The CDR3 DNA follows: TGTGCCAGCACCAGGGACAGGGAAGGAGGCGGCTACACCTTC.

The chain uses TRBV28 and TRBJ1-5, with no clear D. The CDR3 covers 15 residues. The V end lost 5 bases, the J end lost 4 bases, and 15 bases lay between the germline ends. The germline V gene encodes CDR1 MDHEN and CDR2 SYDVKM. CDR3 sequence: CASSPPGGRNQPQHF. The DNA of the CDR3 is TGTGCCAGCAGTCCGCCGGGAGGAAGGAATCAGCCCCAGCATTTT.

This chain connects TRBV5-6 to TRBJ1-2; 8 bases are shared with TRBD1. Germline assignment: CDR1 SGHDT and CDR2 YYEEEE. J gave up 4 bases and V 0 bases, and 5 bases lay outside the gene matches. The CDR3 runs 15 residues. The CDR3 DNA reads TGTGCCAGCAGCTTGGGGAGACAGGGGATCTATGGCTACACCTTC. This gives the protein CASSLGRQGIYGYTF. Combining the CDR3 with reference TRBV5-6 and TRBJ1-2 gives the whole variable domain DAGVTQSPTHLIKTRGQQVTLRCSPKSGHDTVSWYQQALGQGPQFIFQYYEEEERQRGNFPDRFSGHQFPNYSSELNVNALLLGDSALYLCASSLGRQGIYGYTFGSGTRLTVV.

The V and J genes are TRBV7-2 and TRBJ1-6; D unresolved. The germline CDR1 and CDR2 sequences are SGHTA and FQGNSA. The ends were cut back, 0 bases at V and 3 bases at J, with 9 bases in the middle. The CDR3 extends over 16 amino acids. In DNA, the CDR3 is TGTGCCAGCAGCTTAGCGGAGGCAGGCTATAATTCACCCCTCCACTTT. It encodes CASSLAEAGYNSPLHF. The full variable domain, rest sourced from reference TRBV7-2 and TRBJ1-6, is GAGVSQSPSNKVTEKGKDVELRCDPISGHTALYWYRQSLGQGLEFLIYFQGNSAPDKSGLPSDRFSAERTGGSVSTLTIQRTQQEDSAVYLCASSLAEAGYNSPLHFGNGTRLTVT.

V gene TRBV6-2 or TRBV6-3 combines with J gene TRBJ1-1; no clear D. The V gene lost 4 bases and the J gene lost 4 bases, with 7 bases spanning the gap. The length of the CDR3 is 12 residues. Germline-derived CDR1 and CDR2 are MNHEY and SVGEGT. CDR3 DNA: TGTGCCAGCAGTTTTGGCCTCACTGAAGCTTTCTTT. Protein: CASSFGLTEAFF.

This clone turned up a few times. This chain joins TRBV2 and TRBJ2-5; 7 nucleotides agree with TRBD2. The CDR3 is 15 residues long. The trim removed 2 bases at V and 2 bases at J, leaving 5 bases unmatched. Germline V CDR1 and CDR2: SNHLY, FYNNEI. The CDR3 region is CASSEWGGLQETQYF. CDR3 coding DNA: TGTGCCAGCAGTGAATGGGGGGGACTACAAGAGACCCAGTACTTC. The entire variable domain, with the rest obtained from reference TRBV2 and TRBJ2-5, is as follows: EPEVTQTPSHQVTQMGQEVILRCVPISNHLYFYWYRQILGQKVEFLVSFYNNEISEKSEIFDDQFSVERPDGSNFTLKIRSTKLEDSAMYFCASSEWGGLQETQYFGPGTRLLVL.

The chain uses TRBV9 and TRBJ2-3, with 10 bases identical to TRBD2. The CDR3 extends over 18 amino acids. V was clipped by 4 bases and J by 1 base; unmatched bases: 12. Germline V gives CDR1 SGDLS, CDR2 YYNGEE. The DNA of the CDR3 is TGTGCCAGCAGCCGCAGCGGGGGGGCGGGTATGGGCACAGATACGCAGTATTTT. Its protein product is CASSRSGGAGMGTDTQYF.

The chain employs TRBV19 and TRBJ2-7; 8 bases are a match to TRBD2. V was pared by 7 bases and J by 4 bases, with 6 bases of the junction left unmatched. Germline V gene sequence: CDR1 LNHDA, CDR2 SQIVND (reference sequence). The CDR3 sequence is 13 residues long. CDR3 sequence: CASMAGGGYEQYF. The CDR3 DNA follows: TGTGCCAGTATGGCGGGGGGCGGTTACGAGCAGTACTTC. Using reference TRBV19 and TRBJ2-7 for the parts outside the CDR3, the full variable domain is DGGITQSPKYLFRKEGQNVTLSCEQNLNHDAMYWYRQDPGQGLRLIYYSQIVNDFQKGDIAEGYSVSREKKESFPLTVTSAQKNPTAFYLCASMAGGGYEQYFGPGTRLTVT.

V is TRBV7-2 and J is TRBJ1-6, with D perhaps TRBD1 (5 bases). CDR3 length: 14 amino acids. Trimming shortened V by 1 base and J by 6 bases, and 7 bases separated the two germline ends. Germline CDR1 is SGHTA and CDR2 is FQGNSA. CDR3 bases: TGTGCCAGCAGCTTAGTACAGGCTAATTCACCCCTCCACTTT. It codes for CASSLVQANSPLHF. Variable domain in full (rest from reference TRBV7-2 and TRBJ1-6): GAGVSQSPSNKVTEKGKDVELRCDPISGHTALYWYRQSLGQGLEFLIYFQGNSAPDKSGLPSDRFSAERTGGSVSTLTIQRTQQEDSAVYLCASSLVQANSPLHFGNGTRLTVT.

This chain joins TRBV6-5 and TRBJ1-4, with D uncertain. The germline gives CDR1 MNHEY, CDR2 SVGAGI. The CDR3 covers 13 residues. The V and J ends lost 1 base and 8 bases respectively, with 8 bases between them. CDR3: CASSYLGSEKLFF. CDR3 DNA: TGTGCCAGCAGTTACTTAGGGAGCGAAAAACTGTTTTTT.

The gene calls are TRBV30 and TRBJ1-4; possible D gene TRBD1, 6 bases. Germline CDR1 reads GTSNPN; CDR2 reads SVGIG (reference sequence). The CDR3 is made up of 12 amino acids. Trimming removed 3 bases from V and 8 bases from J, with 10 bases in between. CDR3 region: CAWRDSYEKLFF. CDR3 nucleotide sequence: TGTGCCTGGAGGGACAGCTACGAAAAACTGTTTTTT.

This clone was picked up one time. The chain recombines TRBV30 with TRBJ2-1; TRBD1 matches at 8 bases. The CDR3 has 13 residues. Germline CDR1 reads GTSNPN; CDR2 reads SVGIG (reference sequence). V was pared by 4 bases and J by 6 bases, with 5 bases of the junction left unmatched. CDR3 amino acids: CAWTGQEINEQFF. The CDR3 bases are TGTGCCTGGACGGGACAGGAAATCAATGAGCAGTTCTTC.

CDR3 in amino acids: CASNGAAGMETQYF. The CDR3 bases are TGTGCCAGTAATGGTGCGGCGGGGATGGAGACCCAGTACTTC. V and J are TRBV19 and TRBJ2-5; possible D gene TRBD2, 6 bases. V lost 7 bases to trimming and J lost 5 bases, with 17 bases between them. Germline V gene lookup returns CDR1 LNHDA and CDR2 SQIVND (reference sequence). The CDR3 length is 14 residues.

The chain uses TRBV30 and TRBJ2-2; D unresolved. Germline assignment: CDR1 GTSNPN and CDR2 SVGIG (reference sequence). CDR3 length: 13 residues. Trimming removed 0 bases from V and 2 bases from J, with 4 bases in between. This chain's CDR3 is CAWSVLNTGELFF. CDR3 DNA sequence: TGTGCCTGGAGTGTACTTAACACCGGGGAGCTGTTTTTT.

The chain combines TRBV6-2 or TRBV6-3 with TRBJ1-6; the D is unclear. Trimming shortened V by 2 bases and J by 5 bases, and 7 bases separated the two germline ends. The CDR3 contains 14 residues. Germline CDR1 reads MNHEY; CDR2 reads SVGEGT. In DNA, the CDR3 is TGTGCCAGCAGTTACAGGAGAGATAATTCACCCCTCCACTTT. Its translation: CASSYRRDNSPLHF.

This chain uses TRBV2 with TRBJ2-3; a possible D gene is TRBD1 (6 bases). V dropped 6 bases and J dropped 5 bases, with 18 bases sitting between them. Per germline, CDR1 SNHLY and CDR2 FYNNEI. The CDR3 runs 15 residues. The CDR3 reads CASRGARGPLDTQYF. DNA for the CDR3: TGTGCCAGCAGGGGGGCTAGGGGTCCGCTAGATACGCAGTATTTT. The entire variable domain, with the rest obtained from reference TRBV2 and TRBJ2-3, is as follows: EPEVTQTPSHQVTQMGQEVILRCVPISNHLYFYWYRQILGQKVEFLVSFYNNEISEKSEIFDDQFSVERPDGSNFTLKIRSTKLEDSAMYFCASRGARGPLDTQYFGPGTRLTVL.

The chain links TRBV11-3 to TRBJ2-1; 11 bases fit TRBD2. This CDR3 comprises 13 residues. Germline loops: CDR1 SGHNT, CDR2 YENEEA. Losses at the gene ends were 6 bases for V and 13 bases for J; bases not matched to a gene: 8. CDR3 residues: CASRATSGGVQFF. DNA of the CDR3: TGTGCCAGCAGAGCAACTAGCGGGGGTGTTCAGTTCTTC.

The genes are TRBV2 and TRBJ1-2; TRBD1 aligns across 7 bases. The CDR3 runs to 13 residues. Germline V gives CDR1 SNHLY, CDR2 FYNNEI. With V trimmed by 6 bases and J by 4 bases, 5 bases remained unmatched. The CDR3 sequence: CASSARGIYGYTF. CDR3 DNA: TGTGCCAGCAGCGCCAGGGGGATCTATGGCTACACCTTC.

This CDR3 reads CASSLGQGWETQYF. The CDR3 DNA reads TGCGCCAGCAGCTTGGGACAGGGCTGGGAGACCCAGTACTTC. The chain uses TRBV5-1 and TRBJ2-5; the match to TRBD1 covers 7 bases. CDR1 SGHRS and CDR2 YFSETQ come from the germline V gene. This CDR3 comprises 14 residues. The V segment lost 0 bases and the J segment 5 bases; nucleotides outside the gene matches: 4.

This clone was counted a single time. The V and J genes are TRBV10-2 and TRBJ1-2; D remains unclear. CDR3 length equals 13 residues. V was cut by 3 bases and J by 1 base, with 6 bases left in between. The germline V gene encodes CDR1 WSHSY and CDR2 SAAADI. The CDR3: CASSEQNNYGYTF. The CDR3, as DNA: TGCGCCAGCAGTGAACAGAATAACTATGGCTACACCTTC.

This clone was picked up a small number of times. The chain links TRBV7-2 to TRBJ1-2, with TRBD1 identical over 9 bases. With V trimmed by 1 base and J by 6 bases, 0 bases remained unmatched. This CDR3 is built from 13 residues. Germline CDR1 reads SGHTA; CDR2 reads FQGNSA. Here the CDR3 reads CASSLGQGDGYTF. CDR3 sequence (DNA): TGTGCCAGCAGCTTAGGACAGGGGGATGGCTACACCTTC.